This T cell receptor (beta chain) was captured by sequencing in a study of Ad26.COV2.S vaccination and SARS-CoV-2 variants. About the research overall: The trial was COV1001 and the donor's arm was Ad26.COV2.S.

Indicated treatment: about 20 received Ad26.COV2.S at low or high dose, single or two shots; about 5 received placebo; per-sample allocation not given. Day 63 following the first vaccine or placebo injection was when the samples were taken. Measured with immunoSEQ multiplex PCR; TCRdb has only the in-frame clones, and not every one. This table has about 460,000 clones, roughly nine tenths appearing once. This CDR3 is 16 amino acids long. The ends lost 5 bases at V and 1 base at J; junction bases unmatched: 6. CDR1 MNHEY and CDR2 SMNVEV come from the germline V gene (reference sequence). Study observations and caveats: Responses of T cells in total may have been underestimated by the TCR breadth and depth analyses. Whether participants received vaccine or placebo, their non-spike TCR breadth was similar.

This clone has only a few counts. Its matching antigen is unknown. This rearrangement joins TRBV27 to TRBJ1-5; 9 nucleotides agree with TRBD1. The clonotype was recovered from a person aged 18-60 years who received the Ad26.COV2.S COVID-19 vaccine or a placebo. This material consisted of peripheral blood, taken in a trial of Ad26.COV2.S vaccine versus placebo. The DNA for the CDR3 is TGTGCCAGCAGTAGAACGGGACAGGGAAGCAATCAGCCCCAGCATTTT. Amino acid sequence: CASSRTGQGSNQPQHF.